The next 20 T cell receptor beta chains were all read from a single sample in a study of blood T cells in healthy people across ages. A sample-barcoded 5' primer and a J-beta primer mix were used in a second PCR of roughly 6 to 11 cycles. TCRdb passed the 5' RACE reads through MiXCR, listing each CDR3 protein once. The data show around 1,100,000 distinct CDR3 sequences, roughly two fifths seen once. Sequencing was performed on blood. These receptors were collected from a man younger than 30 in good health.

This clonotype appeared a few times. The rearrangement uses TRBV6-5 and TRBJ2-7; possibly TRBD1 for D (6 bases). The J call is uncertain, as TRBJ2-5 better fits the DNA end. Germline assignment: CDR1 MNHEY and CDR2 SVGAGI. The CDR3 runs 15 residues. This CDR3 reads CASSYVQGQEGTQYF. CDR3 DNA sequence: TGTGCCAGCAGTTACGTACAGGGCCAGGAAGGGACCCAGTACTTC.

The chain combines TRBV19 with TRBJ2-1; 7 nucleotides align to TRBD2. The germline V gene has CDR1 LNHDA and CDR2 SQIVND (reference sequence). Unmatched junction bases numbered 2, after V lost 6 bases and J lost 3 bases. The CDR3 totals 13 residues. The CDR3 DNA reads as TGTGCCAGTAGCGGGGGGTACTACAATGAGCAGTTCTTC. Its translation: CASSGGYYNEQFF.

V and J are TRBV3-1 and TRBJ2-4; 8 bases match TRBD2. The CDR3 extends over 15 amino acids. The trim removed 1 base at V and 13 bases at J, leaving 12 bases unmatched. From germline, CDR1 is LGHDT and CDR2 YNNKEL (reference sequence). The CDR3 nucleotides read TGTGCCAGCAGCCAAGCGGGGGGGCGTGTTAATGAGCAGTACTTC. This sequence encodes CASSQAGGRVNEQYF.

This clonotype has ten or more counts. The chain recombines TRBV11-1 with TRBJ2-6; no clear D. The CDR3 runs 13 residues. Germline V gene data show CDR1 as SGHAT and CDR2 as FQDESV (reference sequence). Trimming pared 10 bases from V and 2 bases from J, leaving 9 bases between. The CDR3 protein is CATLITGANVLTF. The CDR3 DNA is TGTGCCACACTAATCACTGGGGCCAACGTCCTGACTTTC.

The rearrangement joins TRBV18 to TRBJ1-1, with 7 bases identical to TRBD1. J gave up 2 bases and V 4 bases, and 16 bases lay outside the gene matches. CDR1 KGHSH and CDR2 LQKENI come from the germline V gene. The CDR3 covers 18 residues. CDR3 sequence: CASSRITGEGRLNTEAFF. The CDR3 nucleotides read TGTGCCAGCTCACGTATTACAGGGGAGGGCCGACTCAACACTGAAGCTTTCTTT.

This clonotype was seen more than once but under ten times. V gene TRBV4-3 combines with J gene TRBJ2-1, with 7 bases fitting TRBD2. The CDR3 loop spans 18 amino acids. V lost 0 bases and J lost 4; bases outside the gene matches: 12. The germline V gene encodes CDR1 LGHNA and CDR2 YSLEER. CDR3 loop: CASSQEAPGDYQYNEQFF. CDR3 nucleotide sequence: TGCGCCAGCAGCCAAGAAGCCCCGGGGGACTACCAATACAATGAGCAGTTCTTC.

The CDR3 spells CASSPTQGFPCEQYF. CDR3 nucleotide sequence: TGTGCCAGCAGCCCGACACAGGGGTTTCCCTGCGAGCAGTACTTC. The rearrangement joins TRBV9 to TRBJ2-7; 7 bases are shared with TRBD1. The CDR3 extends over 15 amino acids. Germline trimming cut 4 bases from V and 6 bases from J; bases unmatched to any gene: 13. Per the germline V gene, CDR1 is SGDLS and CDR2 is YYNGEE.

This chain uses TRBV15 with TRBJ2-4; the D gene is possibly TRBD2 (5 bases). This CDR3 spans 17 amino acids. The V end was cut by 0 bases, the J end by 9 bases, with 21 bases between. Looked up from germline, CDR1 is LNHNV and CDR2 is YYDKDF (reference sequence). CDR3 sequence: CATSREPASSHGVIQYF. The CDR3, as DNA: TGTGCCACCAGCAGAGAACCAGCCTCATCCCACGGGGTCATTCAGTACTTC.

The chain employs TRBV20-1 and TRBJ1-2; D is perhaps TRBD1 (5 bases). The CDR3 is 15 residues long. The germline gives CDR1 DFQATT, CDR2 SNEGSKA (reference sequence). With 5 bases removed from V and 0 bases from J, the gap between germline ends came to 16 bases. Here the CDR3 DNA reads TGCAGTGCTGGGGCAGGCACAACCTCTAACTATGGCTACACCTTC. Residues: CSAGAGTTSNYGYTF.

The chain joins TRBV12-3 or TRBV12-4 to TRBJ2-3, with TRBD1 as a possible D gene (8 bases). V was trimmed by 6 bases and J by 6 bases, leaving 19 bases between them. The CDR3 is 15 residues long. The CDR3 loop is CASSHTGGEPDTQYF. As DNA, the CDR3 is TGTGCCAGCAGCCATACAGGGGGGGAACCGGATACGCAGTATTTT.

J is TRBJ1-1 and V is TRBV5-1; TRBD1 matches 7 bases. The length of the CDR3 is 18 residues. CDR1 is SGHRS and CDR2 is YFSETQ in the germline V gene. After removal of 4 bases from V and 5 bases from J, the junction contained 20 bases not matched to a gene. The CDR3 bases are TGCGCCAGCAGCCTCACGGGACAGCCTGAAGGGCGCGCTACTGAAGCTTTCTTT. Residues: CASSLTGQPEGRATEAFF.

This clonotype was counted between two and nine times. J is TRBJ1-2 and V is TRBV27; D is unclear. Trimming shortened V by 1 base and J by 0 bases, and 15 bases separated the two germline ends. The germline V gene encodes CDR1 MNHEY and CDR2 SMNVEV (reference sequence). The CDR3 is 17 amino acids. Written as DNA, the CDR3 is TGTGCCAGCAGTTTATATCCCCCCCTCAGGCCTAACTATGGCTACACCTTC. This sequence encodes CASSLYPPLRPNYGYTF.

This chain uses TRBV7-9 with TRBJ1-4; D unresolved. The CDR3 loop spans 15 amino acids. Germline V gene data show CDR1 as SEHNR and CDR2 as FQNEAQ (reference sequence). The V end was cut by 5 bases, the J end by 1 base, with 11 bases between. The chain's CDR3 is CASSAPVQTNEKLFF. The CDR3 region has the DNA TGTGCCAGCAGCGCCCCGGTCCAAACTAATGAAAAACTGTTTTTT.

The genes are TRBV7-2 and TRBJ2-2; D assignment may be TRBD1 or TRBD2 (7 bases each). The CDR3 covers 16 residues. V was shortened by 7 bases and J by 6 bases, with 21 bases between the two germline ends. The germline V gene encodes CDR1 SGHTA and CDR2 FQGNSA. The CDR3 reads CASTKTSRGRAGELFF. CDR3 coding DNA: TGTGCCAGCACCAAAACCTCCAGGGGGAGGGCCGGGGAGCTGTTTTTT.

CDR3 nucleotides: TGTGCCAGCAGTTACTCCTCACCGGTGTCTGGAGACATTCAGTACTTC. It specifies CASSYSSPVSGDIQYF. V gene TRBV6-5 combines with J gene TRBJ2-4; D gene uncertain. The germline CDR1 and CDR2 sequences are MNHEY and SVGAGI. This CDR3 is built from 16 residues. The V end was cut by 0 bases, the J end by 8 bases, with 17 bases between.

This clonotype was detected a few times. The rearrangement links TRBV6-5 to TRBJ2-4; D not resolved. CDR1 is MNHEY and CDR2 is SVGAGI in the germline V gene. With 5 bases removed from V and 1 base from J, the gap between germline ends came to 15 bases. CDR3 length equals 16 residues. The DNA of the CDR3 is TGTGCCAGCAGTATAAATCCCGGATCCGCCAAAAACATTCAGTACTTC. This translates into CASSINPGSAKNIQYF.

In its sample, this clonotype was seen a few times. This chain links TRBV11-3 with TRBJ2-1, with TRBD2 as a possible D gene (6 bases). Trimming removed 0 bases from V and 5 bases from J, with 14 bases in between. The CDR3 runs to 16 residues. Per the germline V gene, CDR1 is SGHNT and CDR2 is YENEEA. The CDR3 spells CASSLDGGIRNNEQFF. CDR3 sequence (DNA): TGTGCCAGCAGCTTAGATGGGGGGATTCGGAACAATGAGCAGTTCTTC.

The chain joins TRBV10-3 to TRBJ2-7, with 9 bases matching TRBD1. Germline V gene lookup returns CDR1 ENHRY and CDR2 SYGVKD. The trim removed 6 bases at V and 2 bases at J, leaving 5 bases unmatched. CDR3 length: 14 residues. DNA for the CDR3: TGTGCCATCAGGGGGACAGGGTCGGCCTACGAGCAGTACTTC. Residues: CAIRGTGSAYEQYF.

This sequence joins TRBV7-2 and TRBJ1-2; 7 nucleotides align to TRBD1. CDR3 length: 15 amino acids. V was pared by 1 base and J by 1 base, with 3 bases of the junction left unmatched. Germline-derived CDR1 and CDR2 are SGHTA and FQGNSA. This CDR3 is CASSLGGQLNYGYTF. The DNA for the CDR3 is TGTGCCAGCAGCTTAGGGGGACAGCTTAACTATGGCTACACCTTC.

This CDR3 reads CASSAATTDTQYF. The CDR3 bases are TGTGCCAGCAGCGCCGCGACCACAGATACGCAGTATTTT. The genes are TRBV9 and TRBJ2-3, with D unresolved. The germline V and J ends were trimmed by 3 bases and 2 bases, with 7 bases remaining between them. In germline, CDR1 is SGDLS, CDR2 YYNGEE. The CDR3 extends over 13 amino acids.